The 32 T cell receptor beta chains below come from one sample, sequenced in a study of T cell changes during pregnancy in multiple sclerosis. The assay was immunoSEQ multiplex PCR, and TCRdb's table has in-frame clones only and misses some. The profile shows over 45,000 clones, just over 90% of them singletons. The material was peripheral blood, obtained in the first trimester of pregnancy. The receptors derive from a female donor in good health, enrolled as a control in a pregnancy study.

This clone turned up a few times. J is TRBJ2-7 and V is TRBV6-4; tentative D call: TRBD1 (5 bases). Germline values: CDR1 MRHNA, CDR2 SNTAGT. V shed 5 bases and J shed 7 bases, with 21 bases lying between them. This CDR3 is built from 15 residues. CDR3 bases: TGTGCCAGCAGTCCTGGGGCTAGTGGAACCGAAGAGCAGTACTTC. It encodes CASSPGASGTEEQYF.

This sequence joins TRBV11-2 and TRBJ2-2; 16 nucleotides line up with TRBD2. Trimming cost V 3 bases and J 0 bases; bases outside gene matches: 4. The CDR3 sequence is 19 residues long. CDR1 and CDR2 (germline): SGHAT, FQNNGV. The CDR3 loop is CASSFTGTSGRANTGELFF. In DNA form, the CDR3 reads TGTGCCAGCAGCTTCACCGGGACTAGCGGGAGGGCGAACACCGGGGAGCTGTTTTTT.

The chain couples TRBV28 to TRBJ2-7; 7 nucleotides match TRBD1. Germline V CDR1 and CDR2: MDHEN, SYDVKM. The CDR3 has 12 residues. CDR3 region: CGSRTGAYEQYF. The CDR3 DNA is TGTGGCTCCCGGACAGGTGCATACGAGCAGTACTTC.

This sequence joins TRBV5-4 and TRBJ1-1; TRBD1 might be the D (5 bases). This CDR3 contains 15 residues. Looked up from germline, CDR1 is SGHNT and CDR2 is YYREEE (reference sequence). The germline V and J ends were trimmed by 4 bases and 0 bases, with 13 bases remaining between them. The CDR3 bases are TGTGCCAGCAGCGTGGGACTCCTAATGAACACTGAAGCTTTCTTT. Encoded protein: CASSVGLLMNTEAFF. The full variable domain, its missing parts supplied by reference TRBV5-4 and TRBJ1-1, is ETGVTQSPTHLIKTRGQQVTLRCSSQSGHNTVSWYQQALGQGPQFIFQYYREEENGRGNFPPRFSGLQFPNYSSELNVNALELDDSALYLCASSVGLLMNTEAFFGQGTRLTVV.

Turning to this clone: Distinct nucleotide sequences in the sample also encode this CDR3. V usage is TRBV7-3 and J usage is TRBJ1-1; D may be TRBD1 (5 bases). Germline lookup yields CDR1 SGHTA and CDR2 FQGTGA. This CDR3 region has 14 residues. V was cut by 0 bases and J by 1 base, with 6 bases left in between. The CDR3 DNA reads TGTGCCAGCAGCTTAACGGGGGGGAACACTGAAGCTTTCTTT. It encodes CASSLTGGNTEAFF.

J is TRBJ1-5 and V is TRBV6-5; tentative D call: TRBD1 (5 bases). The length of the CDR3 is 14 residues. Per germline, CDR1 MNHEY and CDR2 SVGAGI. V was trimmed by 5 bases and J by 7 bases, leaving 15 bases between them. CDR3 coding DNA: TGTGCCAGCAGTCAGGGCGGGGGGGGACAGCCCCAGCATTTT. Translating gives CASSQGGGGQPQHF.

The chain uses TRBV11-2 and TRBJ1-2; the match to TRBD1 covers 7 bases. Germline assignment: CDR1 SGHAT and CDR2 FQNNGV. With V trimmed by 5 bases and J by 7 bases, 10 bases remained unmatched. CDR3 length: 14 residues. In DNA, the CDR3 is TGTGCCAGCAGCCTCAGTCAGGGGGACGTTGGCTACACCTTC. Translated, it gives CASSLSQGDVGYTF.

This sequence joins TRBV30 and TRBJ1-1; TRBD1 matches at 7 bases. The CDR3 is 13 amino acids. With V trimmed by 4 bases and J by 5 bases, 7 bases remained unmatched. Germline CDR1 is GTSNPN and CDR2 is SVGIG (reference sequence). In DNA form, the CDR3 reads TGTGCCTGGATCGACAGGGTGGGGACTGAAGCTTTCTTT. Protein product: CAWIDRVGTEAFF.

The chain recombines TRBV6-4 with TRBJ2-2; D is unresolved. V was pared by 4 bases and J by 4 bases, with 7 bases between. The CDR3 loop spans 13 amino acids. Germline CDR1 and CDR2: MRHNA and SNTAGT. The CDR3 nucleotides are TGTGCCAGCAGTGCCAAAGCCACCGGGGAGCTGTTTTTT. Residues: CASSAKATGELFF.

The V gene is TRBV29-1, the J gene TRBJ1-2; perhaps TRBD1 as D (5 bases). V dropped 7 bases and J dropped 5 bases, with 20 bases sitting between them. The CDR3 spans 14 residues. Germline loops: CDR1 SQVTM, CDR2 ANQGSEA. CDR3 coding DNA: TGCAGCGCCGAAGGGGCCCCCTTTGGGTATGGCTACACCTTC. Protein sequence: CSAEGAPFGYGYTF. The full variable domain, in which reference TRBV29-1 and TRBJ1-2 provide the parts outside the CDR3, is SAVISQKPSRDICQRGTSLTIQCQVDSQVTMMFWYRQQPGQSLTLIATANQGSEATYESGFVIDKFPISRPNLTFSTLTVSNMSPEDSSIYLCSAEGAPFGYGYTFGSGTRLTVV.

The chain combines TRBV19 with TRBJ2-2; 9 bases map to TRBD1. CDR1 and CDR2 (germline): LNHDA, SQIVND (reference sequence). The V gene end was trimmed by 2 bases and the J gene end by 5 bases; junction bases not matched to a gene: 12. There are 18 residues in the CDR3. The CDR3 DNA reads TGTGCCAGTAGTATAATAACTTTTAGGGACAGGGAGACCGGGGAGCTGTTTTTT. As protein: CASSIITFRDRETGELFF.

This rearrangement joins TRBV5-6 to TRBJ2-1; 7 nucleotides match TRBD1. This CDR3 is built from 13 residues. After removal of 3 bases from V and 7 bases from J, the junction contained 4 bases not matched to a gene. Germline V gene sequence: CDR1 SGHDT, CDR2 YYEEEE. The CDR3 DNA is TGTGCCAGCAGCTGGACAGGTAGGAATGAGCAGTTCTTC. This codes for CASSWTGRNEQFF. Full variable domain (remainder filled in from reference TRBV5-6 and TRBJ2-1): DAGVTQSPTHLIKTRGQQVTLRCSPKSGHDTVSWYQQALGQGPQFIFQYYEEEERQRGNFPDRFSGHQFPNYSSELNVNALLLGDSALYLCASSWTGRNEQFFGPGTRLTVL.

The CDR3 region is CARSLVYPGNEQFF. The DNA for the CDR3 is TGTGCCAGAAGCTTGGTGTACCCGGGCAATGAGCAGTTCTTC. The chain combines TRBV5-3 with TRBJ2-1; D is uncertain. TRBV5-3 is identified as an open reading frame with a role that is uncertain. The V end was cut by 0 bases, the J end by 6 bases, with 10 bases between. The CDR3 sequence is 14 residues long.

The V gene is TRBV12-5, the J gene TRBJ1-5, with D unclear. In germline, CDR1 is LGHNT, CDR2 FRNRAP. The CDR3 spans 10 residues. V was clipped by 6 bases and J by 8 bases, with 5 bases between them. The CDR3 DNA reads as TGTGCTAGTGGCCAAAAGCCCCAGCATTTT. It encodes CASGQKPQHF.

This sequence joins TRBV18 and TRBJ2-6, with 8 bases lining up with TRBD1. This CDR3 has 18 amino acids. Trimming cost V 3 bases and J 2 bases; bases outside gene matches: 9. The germline CDR1 and CDR2 sequences are KGHSH and LQKENI. CDR3 DNA sequence: TGTGCCAGCTCACCCCTCGGGACAGGAAAGACTGGGGCCAACGTCCTGACTTTC. Translating gives CASSPLGTGKTGANVLTF.

The chain is built from TRBV27 and TRBJ2-7, with 10 positions matching TRBD1. The CDR3 is 15 residues long. The junction had 11 bases not matched to a gene; V was cut back by 6 bases and J by 6 bases. From germline, CDR1 is MNHEY and CDR2 SMNVEV (reference sequence). This chain's CDR3 is CASSIGRDRGSEQYF. CDR3 DNA sequence: TGTGCCAGCAGCATTGGCCGGGACAGGGGAAGCGAGCAGTACTTC.

The genes are TRBV7-2 and TRBJ2-1, with D perhaps matching TRBD1 (5 bases). The germline V and J ends were trimmed by 1 base and 4 bases, with 11 bases remaining between them. The CDR3 consists of 15 residues. Germline-derived CDR1 and CDR2 are SGHTA and FQGNSA. The CDR3 DNA is TGTGCCAGCAGCTTAGTAAGGGGTCAGTACAATGAGCAGTTCTTC. It translates to CASSLVRGQYNEQFF.

The CDR3 DNA is TGCGCCAGCAGCCAAGAGGGGGATAGGAGAGGGGGTGAAAAACTGTTTTTT. Its protein product is CASSQEGDRRGGEKLFF. The chain combines TRBV4-1 with TRBJ1-4; TRBD1 is a possible D gene (6 bases). The CDR3 contains 17 residues. V shed 0 bases and J shed 7 bases, with 18 bases lying between them. Germline CDR1 and CDR2: MGHRA and YSYEKL.

This clone was seen a single time. The chain recombines TRBV9 with TRBJ2-1, with a weak D call TRBD1 (6 bases). The CDR3 has 15 amino acids. V lost 0 bases, J lost 8 bases, and 15 bases lay in between. Germline V gene sequence: CDR1 SGDLS, CDR2 YYNGEE. Here the CDR3 reads CASSVGGHVRDEQFF. The CDR3 DNA sequence: TGTGCCAGCAGCGTAGGGGGACACGTACGGGATGAGCAGTTCTTC.

This clone was recorded once. This chain joins TRBV10-3 and TRBJ2-5, with a weak D call TRBD1 (5 bases). V lost 0 bases to trimming and J lost 7 bases, with 21 bases between them. Germline CDR1 is ENHRY and CDR2 is SYGVKD. The CDR3 contains 17 residues. CDR3 nucleotide sequence: TGTGCCATCAGTGAGTCTCAGGGTACTCCCCCGAGAGGGACCCAGTACTTC. It yields the protein CAISESQGTPPRGTQYF.

The chain combines TRBV10-3 with TRBJ2-2; D is undetermined. Trimming stripped 4 bases from V and 2 bases from J, with 5 bases between. In germline, CDR1 is ENHRY, CDR2 SYGVKD. This CDR3 contains 13 residues. The CDR3 bases are TGTGCCATCAGTGCGGTTAACACCGGGGAGCTGTTTTTT. It translates to CAISAVNTGELFF.

V usage is TRBV6-1 and J usage is TRBJ2-7; D is possibly TRBD2 (6 bases). V shed 1 base and J shed 4 bases, with 14 bases lying between them. Germline assignment: CDR1 MNHNS and CDR2 SASEGT. CDR3 length equals 15 residues. The DNA of the CDR3 is TGTGCCAGCAGTGAAGGCGCGGGATCGGGTTACGAGCAGTACTTC. It yields the protein CASSEGAGSGYEQYF.

The J gene is TRBJ2-7, the V gene TRBV7-6; D is ambiguous. There are 14 residues in the CDR3. The ends were cut back, 5 bases at V and 2 bases at J, with 13 bases in the middle. Germline V CDR1 and CDR2: SGHVS, FNYEAQ. As DNA, the CDR3 is TGTGCCAGCAGCAGCCAATCCGCAACCTACGAGCAGTACTTC. It translates to CASSSQSATYEQYF.

The chain combines TRBV11-1 with TRBJ2-5; 10 nucleotides align to TRBD2. J gave up 6 bases and V 3 bases, and 7 bases lay outside the gene matches. The CDR3 runs to 15 residues. Germline CDR1 is SGHAT and CDR2 is FQDESV (reference sequence). CDR3 residues: CASSFGLAVEKTQYF. As DNA, the CDR3 is TGTGCCAGCAGCTTCGGACTAGCGGTAGAGAAGACCCAGTACTTC.

V usage is TRBV27 and J usage is TRBJ1-1; no definite D call. In germline, CDR1 is MNHEY, CDR2 SMNVEV (reference sequence). V lost 5 bases and J lost 2, with 18 bases in between. The CDR3 length is 16 residues. The CDR3 DNA follows: TGTGCCAGCAGTCGGCGTTCGGCGGCAAGAAACACTGAAGCTTTCTTT. It yields the protein CASSRRSAARNTEAFF.

This clone was detected only a few times. This chain joins TRBV9 and TRBJ2-1; the D is unclear. Trimming removed 0 bases from V and 5 bases from J, with 15 bases in between. Germline V gene lookup returns CDR1 SGDLS and CDR2 YYNGEE. The CDR3 runs 16 residues. The CDR3 loop is CASSVAISPADNEQFF. DNA of the CDR3: TGTGCCAGCAGCGTAGCGATAAGTCCGGCGGACAATGAGCAGTTCTTC.

V is TRBV10-1 and J is TRBJ1-5; 8 bases align to TRBD1. Germline loops: CDR1 WNHNN, CDR2 SYGVQD (reference sequence). The trim removed 4 bases at V and 4 bases at J, leaving 3 bases unmatched. CDR3 length: 14 amino acids. DNA for the CDR3: TGCGCCAGCAGTGCAGGGGGCATTAATCAGCCCCAGCATTTT. Protein product: CASSAGGINQPQHF.

Written as DNA, the CDR3 is TGTGCCAGCAGCTCCGGAGGAGTAGTGTCACCGATTAATGAGCAGTTCTTC. The encoded protein is CASSSGGVVSPINEQFF. The genes are TRBV9 and TRBJ2-1, with a weak D call TRBD2 (5 bases). Germline CDR1 and CDR2: SGDLS and YYNGEE. V shed 4 bases and J shed 7 bases, with 24 bases lying between them. There are 17 residues in the CDR3.

The gene calls are TRBV11-2 and TRBJ2-1; D call uncertain. CDR3 length: 12 amino acids. Trimming shortened V by 3 bases and J by 5 bases, and 5 bases separated the two germline ends. The germline V gene has CDR1 SGHAT and CDR2 FQNNGV. The CDR3 protein is CASSLQNNEQFF. CDR3 nucleotides: TGTGCCAGCAGCTTGCAGAACAATGAGCAGTTCTTC.

For the CDR3, the DNA is TGTGCCAGCAGCTTGGGTCCGGGACAGGGGTACGAGCAGTACTTC. It translates to CASSLGPGQGYEQYF. The gene calls are TRBV5-5 and TRBJ2-7; TRBD1 matches 10 bases. The CDR3 is made up of 15 amino acids. The ends lost 0 bases at V and 4 bases at J; junction bases unmatched: 4. Germline V CDR1 and CDR2: SGHKS, YYEKEE (reference sequence). The full variable domain, with the rest looked up from reference TRBV5-5 and TRBJ2-7, is DAGVTQSPTHLIKTRGQQVTLRCSPISGHKSVSWYQQVLGQGPQFIFQYYEKEERGRGNFPDRFSARQFPNYSSELNVNALLLGDSALYLCASSLGPGQGYEQYFGPGTRLTVT.

The V and J genes are TRBV20-1 and TRBJ1-2; D is undetermined. Germline V gives CDR1 DFQATT, CDR2 SNEGSKA (reference sequence). The CDR3 has 8 residues. The CDR3 DNA reads TGCGGCTTGTATGGCTACACCTTC. It translates to CGLYGYTF.

As for this clone: Compared with germline, one end of the junction differs, possibly owing to a read error. The rearrangement links TRBV7-7 to TRBJ2-7, with D perhaps matching TRBD1 (6 bases). Germline V gene sequence: CDR1 SSHAT, CDR2 FNYEAQ (reference sequence). The CDR3 length is 13 residues. The CDR3 sequence is CASSSGELYEQYF. The CDR3 DNA reads TGTGCTAGCAGCTCAGGGGAACTCTACGAGCAGTACTTC.